Only a few counts were recorded for the clone carrying this T cell receptor (beta chain). As yet, its antigen is unknown. The PCR used 60 Vbeta and 13 Jbeta primers. Assay: immunoSEQ multiplex PCR; the TCRdb copy retains only in-frame clones and omits some. The sample has 95,000 to 100,000 clones; over 60% are singletons. The data originate from a study of cytomegalovirus exposure and HLA in healthy donors. On the study more broadly: Among around 180 million T cells, an earlier analysis found around 100 million unique TCR beta sequences.

General study findings and limits: From TCR beta sequences, most subjects' HLA-A and HLA-B alleles were reportedly predicted accurately. In vitro data verified a few CMV-associated chains as specific for CMV antigens. Cytomegalovirus-associated status was assigned to 164 TCR beta chains.

This clonotype was obtained from a man aged 60 to 75 in good health and CMV-seropositive. Sequenced sample: PBMCs.

The CDR3 region is CASSLISGGANEQFF. The CDR3 bases are TGTGCCAGCAGTTTAATTAGCGGGGGGGCCAATGAGCAGTTCTTC. The V and J genes are TRBV27 and TRBJ2-1; TRBD2 agrees at 11 bases. V lost 2 bases and J lost 6; bases outside the gene matches: 3. The CDR3 has 15 residues. Germline V gene data show CDR1 as MNHEY and CDR2 as SMNVEV (reference sequence).